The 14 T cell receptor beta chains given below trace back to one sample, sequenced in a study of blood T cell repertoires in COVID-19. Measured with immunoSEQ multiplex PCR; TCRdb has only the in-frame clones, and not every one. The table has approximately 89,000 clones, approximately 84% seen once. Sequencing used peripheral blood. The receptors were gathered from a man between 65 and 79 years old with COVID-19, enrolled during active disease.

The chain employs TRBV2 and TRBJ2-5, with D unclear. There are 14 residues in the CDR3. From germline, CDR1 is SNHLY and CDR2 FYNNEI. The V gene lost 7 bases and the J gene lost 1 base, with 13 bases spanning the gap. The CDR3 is CASIRQNTQETQYF. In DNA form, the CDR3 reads TGTGCCAGCATCAGGCAGAACACCCAAGAGACCCAGTACTTC.

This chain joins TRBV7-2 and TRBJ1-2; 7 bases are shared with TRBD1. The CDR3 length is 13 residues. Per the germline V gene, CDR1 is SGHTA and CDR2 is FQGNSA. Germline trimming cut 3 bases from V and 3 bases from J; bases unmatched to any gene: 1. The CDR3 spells CASSLTGYYGYTF. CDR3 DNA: TGTGCCAGCAGCTTGACAGGGTACTATGGCTACACCTTC.

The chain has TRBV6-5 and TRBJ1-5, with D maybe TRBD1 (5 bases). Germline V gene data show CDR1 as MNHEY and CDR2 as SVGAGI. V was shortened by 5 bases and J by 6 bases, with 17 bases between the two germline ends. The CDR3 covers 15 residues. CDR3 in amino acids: CASSPDGRGTQPQHF. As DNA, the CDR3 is TGTGCCAGCAGTCCCGATGGGCGGGGGACTCAGCCCCAGCATTTT.

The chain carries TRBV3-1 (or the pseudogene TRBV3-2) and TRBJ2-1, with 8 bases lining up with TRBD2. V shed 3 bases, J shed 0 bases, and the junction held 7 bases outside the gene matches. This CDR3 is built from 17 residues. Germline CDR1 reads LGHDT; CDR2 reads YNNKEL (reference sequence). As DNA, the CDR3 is TGTGCCAGCAGCCACTCAGGGAGCGGGAGCTCCTACAATGAGCAGTTCTTC. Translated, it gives CASSHSGSGSSYNEQFF.

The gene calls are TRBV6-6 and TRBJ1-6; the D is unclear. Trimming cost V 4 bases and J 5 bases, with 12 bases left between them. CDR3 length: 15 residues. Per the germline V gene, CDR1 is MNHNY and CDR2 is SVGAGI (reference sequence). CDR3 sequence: CASSSRFEDNSPLHF. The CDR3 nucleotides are TGTGCCAGCAGTTCTAGGTTTGAAGATAATTCACCCCTCCACTTT.

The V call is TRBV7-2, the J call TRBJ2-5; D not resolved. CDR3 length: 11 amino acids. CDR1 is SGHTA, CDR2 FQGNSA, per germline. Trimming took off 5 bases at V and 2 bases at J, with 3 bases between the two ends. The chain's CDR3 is CASSAQETQYF. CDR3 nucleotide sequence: TGTGCCAGCAGCGCGCAAGAGACCCAGTACTTC.

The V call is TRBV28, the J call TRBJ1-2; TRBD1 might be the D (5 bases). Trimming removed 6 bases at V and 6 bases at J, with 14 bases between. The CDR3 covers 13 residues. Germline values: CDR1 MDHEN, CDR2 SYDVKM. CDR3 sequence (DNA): TGTGCCAGCAGCGCGGGGCAGGCCCATGGCTACACCTTC. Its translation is CASSAGQAHGYTF.

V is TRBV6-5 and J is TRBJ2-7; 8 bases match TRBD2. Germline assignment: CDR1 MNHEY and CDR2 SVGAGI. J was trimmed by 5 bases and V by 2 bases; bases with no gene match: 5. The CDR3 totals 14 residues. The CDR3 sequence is CASSYSGRDDEQYF. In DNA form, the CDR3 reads TGTGCCAGCAGTTACAGCGGGAGAGACGACGAGCAGTACTTC.

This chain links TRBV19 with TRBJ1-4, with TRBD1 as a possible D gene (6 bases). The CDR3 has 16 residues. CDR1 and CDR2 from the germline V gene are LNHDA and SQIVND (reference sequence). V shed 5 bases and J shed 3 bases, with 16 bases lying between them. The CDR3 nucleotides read TGTGCCAGTAGTCCAAAGAGGGGGGGCCCTAATGAAAAACTGTTTTTT. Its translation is CASSPKRGGPNEKLFF.

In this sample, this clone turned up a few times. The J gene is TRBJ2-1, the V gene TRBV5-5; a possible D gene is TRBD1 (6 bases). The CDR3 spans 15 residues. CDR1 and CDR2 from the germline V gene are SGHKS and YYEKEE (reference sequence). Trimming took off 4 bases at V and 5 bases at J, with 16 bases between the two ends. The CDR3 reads CASSPTGRENNEQFF. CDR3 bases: TGTGCCAGCAGCCCAACAGGGAGAGAAAACAATGAGCAGTTCTTC. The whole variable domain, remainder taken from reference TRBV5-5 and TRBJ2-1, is DAGVTQSPTHLIKTRGQQVTLRCSPISGHKSVSWYQQVLGQGPQFIFQYYEKEERGRGNFPDRFSARQFPNYSSELNVNALLLGDSALYLCASSPTGRENNEQFFGPGTRLTVL.

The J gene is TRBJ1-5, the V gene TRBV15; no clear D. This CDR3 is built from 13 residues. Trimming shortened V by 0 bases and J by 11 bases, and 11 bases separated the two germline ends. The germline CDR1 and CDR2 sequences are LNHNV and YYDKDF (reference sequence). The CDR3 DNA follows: TGTGCCACCAGCAGAGATCGCGTTCCGACCCAGCATTTT. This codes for CATSRDRVPTQHF.

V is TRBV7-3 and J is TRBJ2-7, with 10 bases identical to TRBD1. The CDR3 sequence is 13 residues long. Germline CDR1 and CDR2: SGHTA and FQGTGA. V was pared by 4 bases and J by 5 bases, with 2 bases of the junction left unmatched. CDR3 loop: CASSWGQGNEQYF. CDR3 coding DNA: TGTGCCAGCAGCTGGGGACAGGGGAACGAGCAGTACTTC. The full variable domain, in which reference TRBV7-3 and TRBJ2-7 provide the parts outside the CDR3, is GAGVSQTPSNKVTEKGKYVELRCDPISGHTALYWYRQSLGQGPEFLIYFQGTGAADDSGLPNDRFFAVRPEGSVSTLKIQRTERGDSAVYLCASSWGQGNEQYFGPGTRLTVT.

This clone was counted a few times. This CDR3 is CASSFTSGNYNEQFF. CDR3 sequence (DNA): TGTGCCAGCAGCTTTACTAGCGGGAATTACAATGAGCAGTTCTTC. V and J are TRBV7-9 and TRBJ2-1; 10 nucleotides align to TRBD2. J gave up 4 bases and V 3 bases, and 3 bases lay outside the gene matches. The CDR3 runs 15 residues. Germline CDR1 is SEHNR and CDR2 is FQNEAQ (reference sequence).

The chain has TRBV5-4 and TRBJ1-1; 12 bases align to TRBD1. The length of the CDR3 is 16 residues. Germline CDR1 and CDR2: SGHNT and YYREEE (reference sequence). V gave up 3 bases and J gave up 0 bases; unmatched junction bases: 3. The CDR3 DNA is TGTGCCAGCAGCTGGGGACAGGGGGCGATGAACACTGAAGCTTTCTTT. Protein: CASSWGQGAMNTEAFF.